This TCR beta chain stems from a study of T cells in Graves' hyperthyroidism and ophthalmopathy. Patients with uncontrolled infections, other autoimmune diseases, pregnancy or lactation were excluded. TCR beta CDR3 regions were amplified from RNA transcripts. The study used the HTBI primer set for a first-round RT-PCR of the TCR CDR3. Via MiXCR, TCRdb re-called the multiplex PCR reads, giving one row per CDR3 protein. Among about 400,000 distinct CDR3 sequences listed, less than 15% were seen once. Germline V CDR1 and CDR2: SGHNT, YYREEE (reference sequence). The V end was cut by 4 bases, the J end by 3 bases, with 18 bases between. The CDR3 loop spans 16 amino acids.

This TCR derives from a woman aged 18-29 years with Graves' hyperthyroidism. The rearrangement joins TRBV5-4 to TRBJ2-3; D remains ambiguous. Sequencing used blood. CDR3 coding DNA: TGTGCCAGCAGCGCCTTACAGATCCTGGGGACAGATACGCAGTATTTT. Translated, it gives CASSALQILGTDTQYF. Full variable domain (outside the CDR3, taken from reference TRBV5-4 and TRBJ2-3): ETGVTQSPTHLIKTRGQQVTLRCSSQSGHNTVSWYQQALGQGPQFIFQYYREEENGRGNFPPRFSGLQFPNYSSELNVNALELDDSALYLCASSALQILGTDTQYFGPGTRLTVL.